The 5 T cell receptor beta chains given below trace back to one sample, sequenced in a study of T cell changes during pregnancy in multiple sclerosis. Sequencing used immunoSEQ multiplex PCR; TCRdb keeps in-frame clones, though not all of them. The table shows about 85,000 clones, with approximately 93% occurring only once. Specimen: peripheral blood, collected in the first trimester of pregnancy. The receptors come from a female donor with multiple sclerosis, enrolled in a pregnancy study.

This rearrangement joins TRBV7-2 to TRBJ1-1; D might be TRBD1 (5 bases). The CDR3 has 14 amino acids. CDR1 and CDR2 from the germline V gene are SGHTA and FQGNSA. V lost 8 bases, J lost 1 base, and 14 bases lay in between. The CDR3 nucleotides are TGTGCCAGCGCACTCCGGGGGGGGAACACTGAAGCTTTCTTT. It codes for CASALRGGNTEAFF.

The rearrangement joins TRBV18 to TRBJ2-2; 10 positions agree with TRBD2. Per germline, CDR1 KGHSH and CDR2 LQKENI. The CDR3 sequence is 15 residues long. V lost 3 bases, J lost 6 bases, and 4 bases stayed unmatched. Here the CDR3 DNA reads TGTGCCAGCTCACCGGGACTAGCGTCGGCCGGGGAGCTGTTTTTT. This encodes CASSPGLASAGELFF.

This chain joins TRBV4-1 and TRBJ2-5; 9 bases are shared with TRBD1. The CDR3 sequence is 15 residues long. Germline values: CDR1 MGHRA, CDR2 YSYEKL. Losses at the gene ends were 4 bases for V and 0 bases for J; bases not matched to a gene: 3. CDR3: CASSPGQGNQETQYF. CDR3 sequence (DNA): TGCGCCAGCAGCCCTGGACAGGGGAACCAAGAGACCCAGTACTTC.

DNA for the CDR3: TGTGCTAGTGGTTTCAGCCAAGGGACAGGACAATGGTTCTACAATGAGCAGTTCTTC. This sequence encodes CASGFSQGTGQWFYNEQFF. The chain is built from TRBV12-5 and TRBJ2-1, with 8 bases identical to TRBD1. CDR1 and CDR2 from the germline V gene are LGHNT and FRNRAP. V shed 3 bases and J 3 bases; nucleotides not matched to a gene: 16. The length of the CDR3 is 19 residues.

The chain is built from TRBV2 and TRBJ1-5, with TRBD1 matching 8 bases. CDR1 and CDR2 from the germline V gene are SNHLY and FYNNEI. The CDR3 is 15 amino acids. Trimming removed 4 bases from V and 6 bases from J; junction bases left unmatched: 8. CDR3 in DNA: TGTGCCAGCAGTGGGCCAGGGGGCGCGGGTCAGCCCCAGCATTTT. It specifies CASSGPGGAGQPQHF.